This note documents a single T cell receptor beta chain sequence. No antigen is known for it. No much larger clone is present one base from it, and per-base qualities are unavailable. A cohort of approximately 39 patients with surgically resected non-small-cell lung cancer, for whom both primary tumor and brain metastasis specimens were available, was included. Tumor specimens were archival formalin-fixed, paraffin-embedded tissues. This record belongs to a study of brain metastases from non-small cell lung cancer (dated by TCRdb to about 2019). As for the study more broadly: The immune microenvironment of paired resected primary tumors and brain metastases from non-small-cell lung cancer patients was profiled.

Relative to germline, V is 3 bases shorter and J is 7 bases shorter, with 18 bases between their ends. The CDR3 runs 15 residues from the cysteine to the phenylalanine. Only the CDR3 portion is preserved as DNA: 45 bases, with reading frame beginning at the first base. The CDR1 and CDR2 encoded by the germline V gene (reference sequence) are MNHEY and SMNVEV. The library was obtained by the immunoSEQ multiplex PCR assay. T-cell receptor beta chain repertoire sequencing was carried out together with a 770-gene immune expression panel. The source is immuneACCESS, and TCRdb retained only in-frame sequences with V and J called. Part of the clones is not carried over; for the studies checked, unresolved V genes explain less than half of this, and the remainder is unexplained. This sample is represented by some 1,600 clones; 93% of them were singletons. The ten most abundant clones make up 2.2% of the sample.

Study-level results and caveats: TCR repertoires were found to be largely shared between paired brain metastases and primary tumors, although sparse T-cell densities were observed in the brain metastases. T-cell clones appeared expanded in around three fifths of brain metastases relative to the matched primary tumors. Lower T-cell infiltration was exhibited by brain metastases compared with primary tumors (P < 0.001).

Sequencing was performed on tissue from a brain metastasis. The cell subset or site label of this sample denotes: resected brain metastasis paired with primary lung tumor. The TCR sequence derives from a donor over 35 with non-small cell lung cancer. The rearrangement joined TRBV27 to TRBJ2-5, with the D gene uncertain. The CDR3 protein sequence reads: CASSFSSASPGTQYF. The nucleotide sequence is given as TGTGCCAGCAGTTTTTCCAGCGCCTCTCCCGGGACCCAGTACTTC.